Shown below are 30 T cell receptor beta chains from a single sample sequenced in a study of graft-versus-host responses after intestinal transplantation. The antigens of these receptors remain unknown. The protocol was immunoSEQ multiplex PCR, while the TCRdb copy is restricted to in-frame clones and leaves out a portion. The sample lists about 120,000 clones; approximately 90% were seen once. The sample was unstimulated CD4+ T cells sorted from spleen or lymph node cells, taken before intestinal transplant. These receptors came from a human donor who received an intestinal transplant.

This chain uses TRBV27 with TRBJ2-3; a possible D gene is TRBD1 (5 bases). Germline CDR1 reads MNHEY; CDR2 reads SMNVEV (reference sequence). This CDR3 region has 15 residues. Trimming shortened V by 7 bases and J by 3 bases, and 17 bases separated the two germline ends. The CDR3 protein is CASTHWGSGTDTQYF. CDR3 nucleotides: TGTGCCAGCACCCATTGGGGCAGTGGTACAGATACGCAGTATTTT.

This chain connects TRBV2 to TRBJ1-2; D is perhaps TRBD1 (6 bases). V lost 6 bases and J 5 bases, leaving 16 bases between the germline ends. Germline V CDR1 and CDR2: SNHLY, FYNNEI. The CDR3 is 14 amino acids. The CDR3 DNA follows: TGTGCCAGCAGGGAGAGACAGGCTCTGTATGGCTACACCTTC. Its protein is CASRERQALYGYTF.

CDR3 loop: CASGRPGDYGYTF. The CDR3 DNA follows: TGTGCTAGTGGTAGACCGGGGGACTATGGCTACACCTTC. The chain uses TRBV12-5 and TRBJ1-2, with TRBD1 as a possible D gene (5 bases). Trimming cost V 5 bases and J 3 bases, with 10 bases left between them. CDR1 LGHNT and CDR2 FRNRAP come from the germline V gene. The length of the CDR3 is 13 residues.

The rearrangement links TRBV5-1 to TRBJ2-3; tentative D call: TRBD1 (5 bases). Germline V gene sequence: CDR1 SGHRS, CDR2 YFSETQ. V was trimmed by 2 bases and J by 6 bases, leaving 13 bases between them. The CDR3 covers 14 residues. CDR3 residues: CASSFTIGADTQYF. As DNA, the CDR3 is TGCGCCAGCAGCTTTACGATTGGGGCCGATACGCAGTATTTT.

The genes are TRBV29-1 and TRBJ2-5, with 7 bases matching TRBD1. Germline loops: CDR1 SQVTM, CDR2 ANQGSEA. V shed 4 bases, J shed 4 bases, and the junction held 6 bases outside the gene matches. The CDR3 sequence is 13 residues long. The CDR3 protein is CSVADRVAETQYF. CDR3 bases: TGCAGCGTTGCAGACAGGGTGGCAGAGACCCAGTACTTC.

This rearrangement joins TRBV28 to TRBJ1-4, with D unresolved. V was pared by 7 bases and J by 5 bases, with 11 bases between. Germline V CDR1 and CDR2: MDHEN, SYDVKM. CDR3 length: 13 residues. CDR3 DNA sequence: TGTGCCAGCACCCCTATTGAAAATGAAAAACTGTTTTTT. It specifies CASTPIENEKLFF.

Here the CDR3 DNA reads TGTGCCAGCAGCTTGGCCGGACTAGGCTACGAGCAGTACTTC. This gives the protein CASSLAGLGYEQYF. This chain joins TRBV5-4 and TRBJ2-7; 7 nucleotides match TRBD2. The CDR3 extends over 14 amino acids. The ends lost 0 bases at V and 3 bases at J; junction bases unmatched: 3. Germline CDR1 is SGHNT and CDR2 is YYREEE (reference sequence).

This chain links TRBV15 with TRBJ1-2; 7 bases map to TRBD1. V shed 2 bases, J shed 8 bases, and the junction held 5 bases outside the gene matches. There are 13 residues in the CDR3. Germline V gene lookup returns CDR1 LNHNV and CDR2 YYDKDF (reference sequence). CDR3 region: CATSRQGEGGYTF. CDR3 nucleotide sequence: TGTGCCACCAGCAGACAGGGGGAAGGGGGCTACACCTTC. Variable domain in full (rest from reference TRBV15 and TRBJ1-2): DAMVIQNPRYQVTQFGKPVTLSCSQTLNHNVMYWYQQKSSQAPKLLFHYYDKDFNNEADTPDNFQSRRPNTSFCFLDIRSPGLGDTAMYLCATSRQGEGGYTFGSGTRLTVV.

V is TRBV28 and J is TRBJ2-7; D is uncertain. CDR1 MDHEN and CDR2 SYDVKM come from the germline V gene. V gave up 2 bases and J gave up 3 bases, with 5 bases separating them. The CDR3 contains 12 residues. CDR3 amino acids: CASSLAVYEQYF. The CDR3 DNA sequence: TGTGCCAGCAGTTTAGCGGTCTACGAGCAGTACTTC.

The V call is TRBV6-5, the J call TRBJ2-5, with TRBD2 matching over 7 bases. The junction had 5 bases not matched to a gene; V was cut back by 6 bases and J by 7 bases. Looked up from germline, CDR1 is MNHEY and CDR2 is SVGAGI. The CDR3 extends over 12 amino acids. The CDR3 spells CASRGTGGTQYF. The CDR3 DNA is TGTGCCAGCAGGGGGACGGGGGGGACCCAGTACTTC.

The rearrangement uses TRBV25-1 and TRBJ1-2; 10 bases agree with TRBD1. The CDR3 is 16 residues long. J lost 3 bases, V lost 5 bases, and 9 bases had no gene match. The germline CDR1 and CDR2 sequences are MGHDK and SYGVNS. The CDR3 DNA reads TGTGCCAGCAGTCGCCCCGCCGGGACAGGGGACTATGGCTACACCTTC. Amino acid sequence: CASSRPAGTGDYGYTF.

CDR3: CASSFRSPGDTQYF. CDR3 DNA sequence: TGTGCCAGCTCCTTCCGGAGCCCAGGGGATACGCAGTATTTT. The rearrangement links TRBV18 to TRBJ2-3; D possibly corresponds to TRBD1 (5 bases). V was shortened by 6 bases and J by 6 bases, with 16 bases between the two germline ends. The CDR3 covers 14 residues. Germline CDR1 and CDR2: KGHSH and LQKENI.

The V call is TRBV5-4, the J call TRBJ2-1; 14 bases agree with TRBD2. Germline CDR1 SGHNT, CDR2 YYREEE (reference sequence). CDR3 length: 15 residues. Trimming at V came to 5 bases and at J to 8 bases, leaving 6 bases not matched to a gene. The CDR3 sequence is CASREGTSGGYEQFF. The CDR3 DNA follows: TGTGCCAGCAGAGAAGGGACTAGCGGGGGTTATGAGCAGTTCTTC.

This clone is a singleton in its sample. The chain has TRBV19 and TRBJ2-1; 12 bases fit TRBD2. Germline V gene data show CDR1 as LNHDA and CDR2 as SQIVND (reference sequence). The CDR3 runs 19 residues. V was clipped by 4 bases and J by 1 base; unmatched bases: 11. CDR3 bases: TGTGCCAGTAGTAAGGTGACTAGCGGGAGCCTTCCGTCCTACAATGAGCAGTTCTTC. The encoded protein is CASSKVTSGSLPSYNEQFF.

This rearrangement joins TRBV5-4 to TRBJ1-2; perhaps TRBD1 as D (6 bases). The V end was cut by 4 bases, the J end by 8 bases, with 9 bases between. The germline V gene has CDR1 SGHNT and CDR2 YYREEE (reference sequence). The CDR3 has 11 amino acids. CDR3 region: CASSQGYGYTF. CDR3 DNA sequence: TGTGCCAGCAGCCAGGGGTACGGCTACACCTTC.

The rearrangement joins TRBV5-4 to TRBJ2-1, with a weak D call TRBD2 (6 bases). CDR1 and CDR2 (germline): SGHNT, YYREEE (reference sequence). The CDR3 spans 17 residues. V lost 3 bases and J lost 0, with 16 bases in between. The CDR3: CASSYRLARSSYNEQFF. CDR3 DNA: TGTGCCAGCAGCTACAGGCTAGCGAGAAGCTCCTACAATGAGCAGTTCTTC.

This chain uses TRBV5-1 with TRBJ1-1, with D tentatively TRBD1 (5 bases). Trimming took off 1 base at V and 2 bases at J, with 9 bases between the two ends. CDR3 length: 14 amino acids. Germline V CDR1 and CDR2: SGHRS, YFSETQ. The CDR3 loop is CASSLNRGNTEAFF. Written as DNA, the CDR3 is TGCGCCAGCAGCTTGAATAGGGGCAACACTGAAGCTTTCTTT.

The chain uses TRBV7-2 and TRBJ2-2, with D tentatively TRBD1 (6 bases). The CDR3 is 15 residues long. V lost 1 base and J 5 bases, leaving 11 bases between the germline ends. The germline gives CDR1 SGHTA, CDR2 FQGNSA. CDR3 DNA: TGTGCCAGCAGCTTAGTGGGGGCTGTGACCGGGGAGCTGTTTTTT. Its protein product is CASSLVGAVTGELFF.

The genes are TRBV19 and TRBJ1-5, with TRBD1 matching over 9 bases. Germline V gene data show CDR1 as LNHDA and CDR2 as SQIVND (reference sequence). Germline trimming cut 4 bases from V and 0 bases from J; bases unmatched to any gene: 10. CDR3 length equals 18 residues. The chain's CDR3 is CASSNLPGQGNSNQPQHF. The DNA of the CDR3 is TGTGCCAGTAGTAACCTCCCGGGACAGGGTAATAGCAATCAGCCCCAGCATTTT.

This sequence joins TRBV5-1 and TRBJ2-3; 9 bases map to TRBD2. J lost 0 bases, V lost 3 bases, and 5 bases had no gene match. Looked up from germline, CDR1 is SGHRS and CDR2 is YFSETQ. The CDR3 has 16 residues. Here the CDR3 DNA reads TGCGCCAGCAGCTCTACTAGCGGGCGGAGCACAGATACGCAGTATTTT. Amino acid sequence: CASSSTSGRSTDTQYF. Full variable domain (remainder filled in from reference TRBV5-1 and TRBJ2-3): KAGVTQTPRYLIKTRGQQVTLSCSPISGHRSVSWYQQTPGQGLQFLFEYFSETQRNKGNFPGRFSGRQFSNSRSEMNVSTLELGDSALYLCASSSTSGRSTDTQYFGPGTRLTVL.

The rearrangement joins TRBV7-2 to TRBJ2-5; TRBD2 matches at 10 bases. CDR1 SGHTA and CDR2 FQGNSA come from the germline V gene. CDR3 length: 18 residues. V gave up 4 bases and J gave up 5 bases; unmatched junction bases: 16. CDR3 DNA: TGTGCCAGCAGCTCCCAAGCTATAGCGGGGGGACGGAGGGAGACCCAGTACTTC. Protein: CASSSQAIAGGRRETQYF.

V gene TRBV5-8 combines with J gene TRBJ1-1, with 7 bases that match TRBD1. The ends lost 4 bases at V and 1 base at J; junction bases unmatched: 10. CDR1 SGHTS and CDR2 YDEGEE come from the germline V gene. The CDR3 length is 16 residues. The DNA of the CDR3 is TGTGCCAGCAGCGAGTCAGCTTACAGGGGGAACACTGAAGCTTTCTTT. It specifies CASSESAYRGNTEAFF. Complete variable domain (other parts from reference TRBV5-8 and TRBJ1-1): EAGVTQSPTHLIKTRGQQATLRCSPISGHTSVYWYQQALGLGLQFLLWYDEGEERNRGNFPPRFSGRQFPNYSSELNVNALELEDSALYLCASSESAYRGNTEAFFGQGTRLTVV.

The gene calls are TRBV11-2 and TRBJ1-4; D might be TRBD1 (5 bases). Trimming shortened V by 5 bases and J by 7 bases, and 17 bases separated the two germline ends. The CDR3 spans 15 residues. Germline CDR1 is SGHAT and CDR2 is FQNNGV. CDR3: CASSVRGKSTEKLFF. The CDR3 nucleotides are TGTGCCAGCAGCGTTCGGGGGAAGTCAACTGAAAAACTGTTTTTT. Looking up the rest from reference TRBV11-2 and TRBJ1-4 gives the full variable domain: EAGVAQSPRYKIIEKRQSVAFWCNPISGHATLYWYQQILGQGPKLLIQFQNNGVVDDSQLPKDRFSAERLKGVDSTLKIQPAKLEDSAVYLCASSVRGKSTEKLFFGSGTQLSVL.

J is TRBJ1-2 and V is TRBV28; 7 positions match TRBD1. The CDR3 sequence is 15 residues long. Germline CDR1 and CDR2: MDHEN and SYDVKM. Trimming took 4 bases from V and 4 from J; bases not matched to a gene: 9. The CDR3 spells CASSSQDRVAYGYTF. The DNA of the CDR3 is TGTGCCAGCAGTTCTCAAGACAGGGTAGCCTATGGCTACACCTTC.

This clone was observed once. The CDR3 protein is CASSQSLGEGDRVVQPQHF. In DNA, the CDR3 is TGCGCCAGCAGTCAATCGCTGGGTGAAGGGGACAGGGTCGTTCAGCCCCAGCATTTT. The genes are TRBV23-1 and TRBJ1-5; 9 positions agree with TRBD1. TRBV23-1 counts as an open reading frame of uncertain function. This CDR3 is built from 19 residues. V lost 0 bases, J lost 6 bases, and 15 bases stayed unmatched.

The chain couples TRBV28 to TRBJ2-7; 8 bases align to TRBD2. The CDR3 sequence is 16 residues long. The germline V gene encodes CDR1 MDHEN and CDR2 SYDVKM. Unmatched junction bases numbered 9, after V lost 1 base and J lost 4 bases. The CDR3: CASSLSESGSRYEQYF. The CDR3 DNA sequence: TGTGCCAGCAGTTTATCCGAGAGCGGGAGTCGTTACGAGCAGTACTTC.

This chain joins TRBV2 and TRBJ2-3; D gene uncertain. The CDR3 has 12 residues. Germline-derived CDR1 and CDR2 are SNHLY and FYNNEI. With 6 bases removed from V and 2 bases from J, the gap between germline ends came to 6 bases. The DNA of the CDR3 is TGTGCCAGCAGGTTGTACACAGATACGCAGTATTTT. It is translated as CASRLYTDTQYF.

The CDR3 region has the DNA TGTGCCAGCTCACCGAGGTCGGCCGGGGAAAAACTGTTTTTT. Translation gives CASSPRSAGEKLFF. V is TRBV18 and J is TRBJ1-4, with D unresolved. The CDR3 consists of 14 residues. Germline V CDR1 and CDR2: KGHSH, LQKENI. The V and J ends lost 3 bases and 8 bases respectively, with 13 bases between them.

This clone was seen once. The genes are TRBV9 and TRBJ1-2, with 8 bases identical to TRBD1. The CDR3 runs to 14 residues. Germline V gene sequence: CDR1 SGDLS, CDR2 YYNGEE. V was pared by 1 base and J by 8 bases, with 7 bases of the junction left unmatched. The CDR3 loop reads CASSVTRTGWGYTF. Here the CDR3 DNA reads TGTGCCAGCAGCGTAACACGGACAGGGTGGGGCTACACCTTC. The entire variable domain, with the rest obtained from reference TRBV9 and TRBJ1-2, is as follows: DSGVTQTPKHLITATGQRVTLRCSPRSGDLSVYWYQQSLDQGLQFLIQYYNGEERAKGNILERFSAQQFPDLHSELNLSSLELGDSALYFCASSVTRTGWGYTFGSGTRLTVV.

The J gene is TRBJ2-5, the V gene TRBV14, with TRBD2 as a possible D gene (6 bases). Germline CDR1 and CDR2: SGHDN and FVKESK. Between the trimmed V and J ends, which lost 1 base and 4 bases, there was a span of 13 bases. There are 15 residues in the CDR3. The CDR3 bases are TGTGCCAGCAGCCAAGGGGAGGCACGTGTAGAGACCCAGTACTTC. This gives the protein CASSQGEARVETQYF.